The rows below give T cell receptor beta chains drawn from one sample of a study of blood T cell repertoires in COVID-19. Measured with immunoSEQ multiplex PCR; TCRdb has only the in-frame clones, and not every one. The sample shows roughly 190,000 clones, around 82% of them seen only once. The sample taken for sequencing was peripheral blood. These receptors originate from a man aged 45-60 years with active or convalescent COVID-19. The CDR3 runs from the conserved cysteine through the conserved F or W. The D gene is left open where the match is weak. Clone size is given for some rows only: seen once, a few or many times, or a class if the clone is expanded.

j_gene	abundance	v_gene	d_gene	CDR3nt	CDR3aa
TRBJ1-1	NA	TRBV5-6	TRBD1	TGTGCCAGCAGCTTCCAACGACAGGGGGCGAACACTGAAGCTTTCTTT	CASSFQRQGANTEAFF
TRBJ2-3	once	TRBV15	TRBD1	TGTGCCACCAGCAGAGCCTTCACAGGGGTAACTGATACGCAGTATTTT	CATSRAFTGVTDTQYF
TRBJ2-7	NA	TRBV28	NA	TGTGCCAGCAGTCCCGGCGGGGGCGGGGACTACAACCACGAGCAGTACTTC	CASSPGGGGDYNHEQYF
TRBJ2-1	NA	TRBV30	NA	TGTGCCTGGACCTCAGAACAATCCTACAATGAGCAGTTCTTC	CAWTSEQSYNEQFF
TRBJ2-2	NA	TRBV12-3/TRBV12-4	NA	TGTGCCAGCAGTTTACGGAGAGGGGAGCTGTTTTTT	CASSLRRGELFF
TRBJ1-1	NA	TRBV28	NA	TGTGCCAGCAGGAAAATGACAGTGAACACTGAAGCTTTCTTT	CASRKMTVNTEAFF
TRBJ2-3	NA	TRBV30	NA	TGTGCCTGGAGAGCGGACTACACAGATACGCAGTATTTT	CAWRADYTDTQYF
TRBJ2-5	NA	TRBV9	NA	TGTGCCAGCAGCGTACGGGGTCAAGAGACCCAGTACTTC	CASSVRGQETQYF
TRBJ1-2	NA	TRBV18	NA	TGTGCCAGCTCACCGAGAACAGGAGAAGCTAACTATGGCTACACCTTC	CASSPRTGEANYGYTF
TRBJ1-1	NA	TRBV11-3	NA	TGTGCCAGCAGCTCCCTCGCCACGGCTGAAGCTTTCTTT	CASSSLATAEAFF
TRBJ2-7	NA	TRBV30	TRBD2	TGTGCCTGGAGTCCCTACAGCGGGACGTTTTACGAGCAGTACTTC	CAWSPYSGTFYEQYF
TRBJ2-7	NA	TRBV7-9	NA	TGTGCCAGCAGCGTAGGACAGAACGAAGTCTACGAGCAGTACTTC	CASSVGQNEVYEQYF
TRBJ2-5	NA	TRBV7-2	NA	TGTGCCAGCAGTCCGGGGGGGACAGGGATCAAGCAAGAGACCCAGTACTTC	CASSPGGTGIKQETQYF